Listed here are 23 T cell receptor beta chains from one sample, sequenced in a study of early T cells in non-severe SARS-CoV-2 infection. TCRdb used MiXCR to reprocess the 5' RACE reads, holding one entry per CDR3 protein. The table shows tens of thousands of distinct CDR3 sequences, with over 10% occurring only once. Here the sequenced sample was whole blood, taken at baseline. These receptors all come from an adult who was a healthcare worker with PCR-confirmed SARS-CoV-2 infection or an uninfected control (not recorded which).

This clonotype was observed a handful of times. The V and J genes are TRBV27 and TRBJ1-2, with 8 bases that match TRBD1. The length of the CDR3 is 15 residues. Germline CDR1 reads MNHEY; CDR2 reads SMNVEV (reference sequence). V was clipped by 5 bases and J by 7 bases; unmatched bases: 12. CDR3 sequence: CASSPGQGGGSGYTF. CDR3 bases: TGTGCCAGCAGTCCCGGACAGGGAGGAGGATCTGGCTACACCTTC.

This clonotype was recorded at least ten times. The CDR3 DNA sequence: TGCAGTGCAATGTCGGGAGCGGGGGAGACCCAGTACTTC. Encoded protein: CSAMSGAGETQYF. The V gene is TRBV20-1, the J gene TRBJ2-5, with 7 bases aligning to TRBD2. V lost 6 bases to trimming and J lost 5 bases; unmatched junction nucleotides: 9. There are 13 residues in the CDR3. Looked up from germline, CDR1 is DFQATT and CDR2 is SNEGSKA (reference sequence).

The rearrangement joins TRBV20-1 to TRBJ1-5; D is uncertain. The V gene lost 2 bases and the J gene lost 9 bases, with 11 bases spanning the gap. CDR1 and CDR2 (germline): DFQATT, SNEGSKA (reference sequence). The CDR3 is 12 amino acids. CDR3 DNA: TGCAGTGCTAGATCCACCTTCGGGCCCCAGCATTTT. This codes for CSARSTFGPQHF.

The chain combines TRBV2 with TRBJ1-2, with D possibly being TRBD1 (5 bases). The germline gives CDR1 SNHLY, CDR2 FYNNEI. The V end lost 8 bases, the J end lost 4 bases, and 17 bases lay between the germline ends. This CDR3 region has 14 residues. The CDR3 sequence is CASPPAGLIYGYTF. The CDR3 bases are TGTGCCAGCCCGCCAGCAGGGCTTATCTATGGCTACACCTTC. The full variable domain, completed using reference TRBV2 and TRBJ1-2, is EPEVTQTPSHQVTQMGQEVILRCVPISNHLYFYWYRQILGQKVEFLVSFYNNEISEKSEIFDDQFSVERPDGSNFTLKIRSTKLEDSAMYFCASPPAGLIYGYTFGSGTRLTVV.

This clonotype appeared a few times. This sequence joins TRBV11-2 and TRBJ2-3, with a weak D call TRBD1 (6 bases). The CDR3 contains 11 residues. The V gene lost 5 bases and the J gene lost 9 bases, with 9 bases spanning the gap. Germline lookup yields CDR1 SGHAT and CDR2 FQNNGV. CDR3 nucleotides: TGTGCCAGCAGCACAGGGCCGACGCAGTATTTT. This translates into CASSTGPTQYF. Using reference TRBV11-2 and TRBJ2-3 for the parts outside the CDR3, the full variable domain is EAGVAQSPRYKIIEKRQSVAFWCNPISGHATLYWYQQILGQGPKLLIQFQNNGVVDDSQLPKDRFSAERLKGVDSTLKIQPAKLEDSAVYLCASSTGPTQYFGPGTRLTVL.

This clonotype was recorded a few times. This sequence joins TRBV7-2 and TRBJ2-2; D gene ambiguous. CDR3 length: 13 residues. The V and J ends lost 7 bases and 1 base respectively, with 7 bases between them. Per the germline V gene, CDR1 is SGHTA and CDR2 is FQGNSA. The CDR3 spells CASTHQNTGELFF. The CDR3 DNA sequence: TGTGCCAGCACACATCAGAACACCGGGGAGCTGTTTTTT.

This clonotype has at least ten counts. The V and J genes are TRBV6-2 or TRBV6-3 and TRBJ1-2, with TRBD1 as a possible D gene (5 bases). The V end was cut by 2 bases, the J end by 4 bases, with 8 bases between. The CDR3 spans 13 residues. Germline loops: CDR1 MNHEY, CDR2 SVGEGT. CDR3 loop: CASSYQTVYGYTF. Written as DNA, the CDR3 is TGTGCCAGCAGTTACCAGACAGTCTATGGCTACACCTTC.

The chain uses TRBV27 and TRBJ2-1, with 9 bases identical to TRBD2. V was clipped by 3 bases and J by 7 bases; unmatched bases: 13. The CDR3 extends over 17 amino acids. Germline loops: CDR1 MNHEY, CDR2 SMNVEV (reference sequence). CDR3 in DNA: TGTGCCAGCAGTTTTTCATTAGCGGGAGACTTGATAAATGAGCAGTTCTTC. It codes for CASSFSLAGDLINEQFF.

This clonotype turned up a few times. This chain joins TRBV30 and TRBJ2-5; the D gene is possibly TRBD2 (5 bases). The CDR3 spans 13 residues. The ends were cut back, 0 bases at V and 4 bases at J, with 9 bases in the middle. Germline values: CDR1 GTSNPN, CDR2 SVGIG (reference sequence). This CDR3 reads CAWSVRAVETQYF. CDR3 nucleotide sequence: TGTGCCTGGAGTGTACGAGCGGTAGAGACCCAGTACTTC.

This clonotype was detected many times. The CDR3: CASSERVGQGTSYEQYF. DNA for the CDR3: TGTGCCAGCAGTGAAAGGGTTGGGCAGGGGACCTCCTACGAGCAGTACTTC. The V call is TRBV6-1, the J call TRBJ2-7, with D possibly matching TRBD1 (6 bases). The CDR3 has 17 residues. Germline loops: CDR1 MNHNS, CDR2 SASEGT. Deletions cut 2 bases from V and 0 bases from J, with 17 bases between.

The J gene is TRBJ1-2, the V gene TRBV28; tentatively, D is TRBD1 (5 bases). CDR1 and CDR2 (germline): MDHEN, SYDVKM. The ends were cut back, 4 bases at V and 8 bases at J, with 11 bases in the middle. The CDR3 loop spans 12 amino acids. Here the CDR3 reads CASSYQGEGYTF. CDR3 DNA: TGTGCCAGCAGTTACCAGGGAGAAGGCTACACCTTC.

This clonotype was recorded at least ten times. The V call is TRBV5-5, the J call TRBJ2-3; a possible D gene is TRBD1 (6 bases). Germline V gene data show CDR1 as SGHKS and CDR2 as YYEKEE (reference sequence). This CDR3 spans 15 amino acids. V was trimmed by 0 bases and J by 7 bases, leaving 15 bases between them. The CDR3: CASSLAGQQQYTQYF. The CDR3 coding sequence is TGTGCCAGCAGCTTGGCCGGACAGCAACAATATACGCAGTATTTT. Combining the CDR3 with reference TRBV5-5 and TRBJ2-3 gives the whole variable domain DAGVTQSPTHLIKTRGQQVTLRCSPISGHKSVSWYQQVLGQGPQFIFQYYEKEERGRGNFPDRFSARQFPNYSSELNVNALLLGDSALYLCASSLAGQQQYTQYFGPGTRLTVL.

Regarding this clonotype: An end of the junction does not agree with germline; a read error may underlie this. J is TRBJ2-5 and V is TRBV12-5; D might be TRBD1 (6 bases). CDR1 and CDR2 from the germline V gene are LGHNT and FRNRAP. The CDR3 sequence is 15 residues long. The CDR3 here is CASGLVLGRGETQYF. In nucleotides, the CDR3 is TGTGCTAGTGGGTTGGTACTAGGTAGGGGGGAGACCCAGTACTTC.

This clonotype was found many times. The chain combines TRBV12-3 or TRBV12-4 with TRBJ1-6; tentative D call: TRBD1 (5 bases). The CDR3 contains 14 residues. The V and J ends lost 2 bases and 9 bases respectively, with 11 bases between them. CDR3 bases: TGTGCCAGCAGTTTAACCGAGGGGTTTTCACCCCTCCACTTT. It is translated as CASSLTEGFSPLHF.

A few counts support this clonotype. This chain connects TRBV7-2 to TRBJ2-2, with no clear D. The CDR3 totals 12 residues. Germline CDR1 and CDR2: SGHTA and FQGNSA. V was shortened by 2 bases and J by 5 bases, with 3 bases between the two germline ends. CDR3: CASSLFTGELFF. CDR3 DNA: TGTGCCAGCAGCTTATTTACCGGGGAGCTGTTTTTT.

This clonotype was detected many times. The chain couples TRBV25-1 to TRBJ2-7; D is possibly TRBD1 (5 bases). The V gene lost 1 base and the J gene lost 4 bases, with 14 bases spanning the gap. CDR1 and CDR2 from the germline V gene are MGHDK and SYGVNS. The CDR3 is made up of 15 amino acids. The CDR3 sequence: CASSEWGKMEYEQYF. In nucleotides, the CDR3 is TGTGCCAGCAGTGAATGGGGCAAAATGGAGTACGAGCAGTACTTC.

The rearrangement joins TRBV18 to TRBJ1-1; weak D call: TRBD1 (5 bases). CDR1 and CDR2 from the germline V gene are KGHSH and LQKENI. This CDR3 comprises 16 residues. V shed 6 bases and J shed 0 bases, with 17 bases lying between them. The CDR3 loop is CASSREQALLNTEAFF. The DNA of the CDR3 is TGTGCCAGCTCTCGAGAACAGGCTCTTTTGAACACTGAAGCTTTCTTT.

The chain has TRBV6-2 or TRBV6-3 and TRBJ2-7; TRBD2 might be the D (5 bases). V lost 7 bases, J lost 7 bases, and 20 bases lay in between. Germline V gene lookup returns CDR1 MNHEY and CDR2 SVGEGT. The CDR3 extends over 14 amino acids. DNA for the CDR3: TGTGCCAGCAAGACGGCAGGCGTCCCGGGAGAGCAGTACTTC. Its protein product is CASKTAGVPGEQYF.

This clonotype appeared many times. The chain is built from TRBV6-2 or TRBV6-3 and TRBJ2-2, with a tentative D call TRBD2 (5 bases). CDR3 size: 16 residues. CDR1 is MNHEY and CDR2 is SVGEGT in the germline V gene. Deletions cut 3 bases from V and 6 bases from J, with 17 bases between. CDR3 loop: CASSYMRASTPGELFF. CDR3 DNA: TGTGCCAGCAGTTATATGAGGGCAAGCACACCCGGGGAGCTGTTTTTT.

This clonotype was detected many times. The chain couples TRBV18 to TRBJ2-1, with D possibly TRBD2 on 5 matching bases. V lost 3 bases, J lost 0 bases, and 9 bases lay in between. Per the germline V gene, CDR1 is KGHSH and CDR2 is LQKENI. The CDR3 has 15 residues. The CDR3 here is CASSPVGSSYNEQFF. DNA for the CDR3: TGTGCCAGCTCACCTGTAGGGAGCTCCTACAATGAGCAGTTCTTC.

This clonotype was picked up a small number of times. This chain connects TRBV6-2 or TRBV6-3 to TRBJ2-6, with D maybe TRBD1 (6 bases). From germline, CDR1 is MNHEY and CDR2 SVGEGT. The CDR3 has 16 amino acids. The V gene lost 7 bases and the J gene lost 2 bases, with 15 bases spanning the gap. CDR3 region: CASIPTWGPGANVLTF. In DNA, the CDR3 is TGTGCCAGCATCCCTACCTGGGGGCCTGGGGCCAACGTCCTGACTTTC.

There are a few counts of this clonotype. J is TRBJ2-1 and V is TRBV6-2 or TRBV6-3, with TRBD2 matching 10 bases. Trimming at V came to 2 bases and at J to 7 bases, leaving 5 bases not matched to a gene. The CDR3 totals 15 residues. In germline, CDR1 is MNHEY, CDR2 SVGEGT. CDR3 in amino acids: CASSYSGRAMNEQFF. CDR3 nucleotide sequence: TGTGCCAGCAGTTACAGCGGGAGGGCTATGAATGAGCAGTTCTTC.

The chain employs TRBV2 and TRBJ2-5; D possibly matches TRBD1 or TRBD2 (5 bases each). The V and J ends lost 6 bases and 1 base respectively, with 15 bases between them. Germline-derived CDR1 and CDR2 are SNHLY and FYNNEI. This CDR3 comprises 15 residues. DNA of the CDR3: TGTGCCAGCAGCCCCGATGAGGGGACCCAAGAGACCCAGTACTTC. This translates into CASSPDEGTQETQYF.